The T cell receptor beta chain under discussion was sequenced for a study of molecular identifiers for immune sequencing clone quantification. This clonotype was counted at least ten times. Trimming pared 0 bases from V and 2 bases from J, leaving 8 bases between. This CDR3 comprises 14 residues. Germline CDR1 is SGDLS and CDR2 is YYNGEE. MiXCR was run by TCRdb on the PCR reads, yielding one entry per CDR3 protein. This sample has about 510,000 distinct CDR3 sequences, with roughly 25% found just once. The clonotype comes from a human donor in good health. Some libraries in this study had Jurkat cell RNA spiked in. Specimen: naive CD8+ T cells from blood, with Jurkat cell RNA spiked in. Subset given: FACS-sorted CD8+CD4-CCR7+CD45RA+ naive T cells. The rearrangement links TRBV9 to TRBJ1-1, with D maybe TRBD1 (5 bases). The CDR3 DNA follows: TGTGCCAGCAGCGTAGGACAGATAAACACTGAAGCTTTCTTT. It specifies CASSVGQINTEAFF.